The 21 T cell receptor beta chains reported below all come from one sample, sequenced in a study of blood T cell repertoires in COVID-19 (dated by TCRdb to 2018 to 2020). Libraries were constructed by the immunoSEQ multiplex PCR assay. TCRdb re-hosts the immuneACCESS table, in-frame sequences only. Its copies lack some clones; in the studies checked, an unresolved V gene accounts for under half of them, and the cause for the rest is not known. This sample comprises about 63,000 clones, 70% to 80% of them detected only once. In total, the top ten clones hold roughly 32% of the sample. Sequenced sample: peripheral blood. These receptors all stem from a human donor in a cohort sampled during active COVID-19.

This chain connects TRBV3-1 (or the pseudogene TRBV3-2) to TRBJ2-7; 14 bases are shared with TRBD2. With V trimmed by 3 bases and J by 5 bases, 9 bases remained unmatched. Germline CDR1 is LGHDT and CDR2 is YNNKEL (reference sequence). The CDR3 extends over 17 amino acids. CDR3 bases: TGTGCCAGCAGCCACTCCGGGACTAGCGGGAGCGTCCACGAGCAGTACTTC. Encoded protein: CASSHSGTSGSVHEQYF.

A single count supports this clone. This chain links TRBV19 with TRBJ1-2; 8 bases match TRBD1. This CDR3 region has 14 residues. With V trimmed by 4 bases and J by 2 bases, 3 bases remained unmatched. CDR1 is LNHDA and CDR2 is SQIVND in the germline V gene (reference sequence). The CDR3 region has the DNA TGTGCCAGTAGTACCGACAGGGGCAACTATGGCTACACCTTC. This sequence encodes CASSTDRGNYGYTF.

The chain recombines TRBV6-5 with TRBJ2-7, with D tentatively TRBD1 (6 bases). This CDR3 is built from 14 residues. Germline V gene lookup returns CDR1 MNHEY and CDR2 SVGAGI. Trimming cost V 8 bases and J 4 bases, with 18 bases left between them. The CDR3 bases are TGTGCCAGCGGCCGGGACAACTCTCCTTACGAGCAGTACTTC. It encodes CASGRDNSPYEQYF.

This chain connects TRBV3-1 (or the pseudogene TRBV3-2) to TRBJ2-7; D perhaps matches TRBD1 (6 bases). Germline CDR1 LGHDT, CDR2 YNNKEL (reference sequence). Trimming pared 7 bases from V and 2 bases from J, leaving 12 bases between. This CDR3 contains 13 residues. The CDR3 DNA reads TGTGCCAGCACCGACAGGTTCACCTACGAGCAGTACTTC. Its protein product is CASTDRFTYEQYF.

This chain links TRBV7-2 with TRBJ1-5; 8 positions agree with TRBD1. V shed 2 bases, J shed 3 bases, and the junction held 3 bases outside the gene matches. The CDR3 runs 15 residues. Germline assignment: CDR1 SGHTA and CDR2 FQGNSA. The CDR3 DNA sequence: TGTGCCAGCAGCTTAAGGACAGGGACCAATCAGCCCCAGCATTTT. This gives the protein CASSLRTGTNQPQHF.

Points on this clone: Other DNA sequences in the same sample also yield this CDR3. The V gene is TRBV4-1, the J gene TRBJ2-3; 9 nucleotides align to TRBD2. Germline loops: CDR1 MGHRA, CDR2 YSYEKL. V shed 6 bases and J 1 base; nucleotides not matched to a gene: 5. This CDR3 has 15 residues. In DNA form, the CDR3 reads TGCGCCAGCAGACCGAAGCGGGAGGGCACAGATACGCAGTATTTT. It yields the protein CASRPKREGTDTQYF.

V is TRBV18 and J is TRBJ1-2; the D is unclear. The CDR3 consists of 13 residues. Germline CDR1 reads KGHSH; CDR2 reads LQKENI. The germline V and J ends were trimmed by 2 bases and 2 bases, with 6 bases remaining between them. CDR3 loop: CASSPTRNYGYTF. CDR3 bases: TGTGCCAGCTCACCAACCAGGAACTATGGCTACACCTTC. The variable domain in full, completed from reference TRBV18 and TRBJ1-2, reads NAGVMQNPRHLVRRRGQEARLRCSPMKGHSHVYWYRQLPEEGLKFMVYLQKENIIDESGMPKERFSAEFPKEGPSILRIQQVVRGDSAAYFCASSPTRNYGYTFGSGTRLTVV.

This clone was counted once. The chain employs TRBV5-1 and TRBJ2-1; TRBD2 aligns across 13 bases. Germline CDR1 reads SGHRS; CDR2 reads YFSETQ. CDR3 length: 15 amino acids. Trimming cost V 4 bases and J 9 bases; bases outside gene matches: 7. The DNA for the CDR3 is TGCGCCAGCAGCCAAACTAGCGGGAGGGCCCTTGAGCAGTTCTTC. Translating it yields CASSQTSGRALEQFF.

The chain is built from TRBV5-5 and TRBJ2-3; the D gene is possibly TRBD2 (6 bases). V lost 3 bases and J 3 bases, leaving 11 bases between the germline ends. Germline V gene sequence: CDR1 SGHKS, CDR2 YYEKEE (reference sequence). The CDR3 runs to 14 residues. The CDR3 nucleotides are TGTGCCAGCAGCTGGGGACGGGGGACAGATACGCAGTATTTT. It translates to CASSWGRGTDTQYF.

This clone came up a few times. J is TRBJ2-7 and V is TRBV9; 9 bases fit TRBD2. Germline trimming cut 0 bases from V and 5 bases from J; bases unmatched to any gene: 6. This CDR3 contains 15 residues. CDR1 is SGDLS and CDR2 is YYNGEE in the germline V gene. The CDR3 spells CASSVGSGSVHEQYF. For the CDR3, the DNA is TGTGCCAGCAGCGTAGGTAGCGGGAGCGTCCACGAGCAGTACTTC.

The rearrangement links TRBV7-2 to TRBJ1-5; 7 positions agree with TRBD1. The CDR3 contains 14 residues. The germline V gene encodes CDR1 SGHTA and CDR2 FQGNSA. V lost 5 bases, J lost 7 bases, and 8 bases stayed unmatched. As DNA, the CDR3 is TGTGCCAGCAGCCCTCAGACAGGGATCCAGCCCCAGCATTTT. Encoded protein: CASSPQTGIQPQHF.

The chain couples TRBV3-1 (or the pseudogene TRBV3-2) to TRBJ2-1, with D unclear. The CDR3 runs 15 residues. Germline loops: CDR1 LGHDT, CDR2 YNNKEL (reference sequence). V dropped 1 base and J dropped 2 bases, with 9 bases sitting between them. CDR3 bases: TGTGCCAGCAGCCAAGGGAGAACCCCCTACAATGAGCAGTTCTTC. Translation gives CASSQGRTPYNEQFF.

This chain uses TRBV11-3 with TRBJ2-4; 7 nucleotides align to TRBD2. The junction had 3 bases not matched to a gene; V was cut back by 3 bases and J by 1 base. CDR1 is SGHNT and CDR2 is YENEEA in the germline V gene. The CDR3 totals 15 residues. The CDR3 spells CASSLGGRAKNIQYF. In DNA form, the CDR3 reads TGTGCCAGCAGCTTGGGGGGGAGGGCCAAAAACATTCAGTACTTC.

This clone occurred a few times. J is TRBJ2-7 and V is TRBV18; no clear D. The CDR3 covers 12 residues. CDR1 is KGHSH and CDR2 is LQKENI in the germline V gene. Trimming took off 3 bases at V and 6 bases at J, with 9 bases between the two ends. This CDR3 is CASSPGYGEQYF. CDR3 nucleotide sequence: TGTGCCAGCTCACCCGGGTACGGCGAGCAGTACTTC.

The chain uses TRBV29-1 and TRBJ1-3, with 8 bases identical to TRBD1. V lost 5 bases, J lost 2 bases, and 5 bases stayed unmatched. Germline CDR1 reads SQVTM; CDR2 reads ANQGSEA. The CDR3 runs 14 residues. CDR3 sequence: CSVQQTGAGNTIYF. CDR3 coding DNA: TGCAGCGTTCAGCAGACAGGGGCTGGAAACACCATATATTTT.

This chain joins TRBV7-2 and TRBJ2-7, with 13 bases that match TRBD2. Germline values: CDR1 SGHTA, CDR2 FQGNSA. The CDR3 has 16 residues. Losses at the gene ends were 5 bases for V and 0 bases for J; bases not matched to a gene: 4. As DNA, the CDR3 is TGTGCCAGCAGCGCACTAGCGGGAGGGATCTCCTACGAGCAGTACTTC. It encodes CASSALAGGISYEQYF.

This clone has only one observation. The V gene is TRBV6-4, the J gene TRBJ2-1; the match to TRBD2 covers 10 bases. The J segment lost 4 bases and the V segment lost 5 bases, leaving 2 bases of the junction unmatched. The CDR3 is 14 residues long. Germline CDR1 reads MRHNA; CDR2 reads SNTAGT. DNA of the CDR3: TGTGCCAGCAGTTGGACTAGCGGTTACAATGAGCAGTTCTTC. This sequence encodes CASSWTSGYNEQFF.

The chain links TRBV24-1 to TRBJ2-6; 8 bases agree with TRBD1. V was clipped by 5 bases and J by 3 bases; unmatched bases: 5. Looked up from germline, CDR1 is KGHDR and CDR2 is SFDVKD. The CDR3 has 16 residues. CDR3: CATSARGLGGANVLTF. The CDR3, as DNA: TGTGCCACCAGTGCCAGGGGGCTTGGTGGGGCCAACGTCCTGACTTTC.

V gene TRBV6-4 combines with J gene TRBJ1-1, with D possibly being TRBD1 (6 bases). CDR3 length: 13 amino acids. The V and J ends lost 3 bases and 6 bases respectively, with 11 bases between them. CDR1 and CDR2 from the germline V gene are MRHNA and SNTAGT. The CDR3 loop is CASSELQGSEAFF. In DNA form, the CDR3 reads TGTGCCAGCAGTGAATTACAGGGCTCTGAAGCTTTCTTT.

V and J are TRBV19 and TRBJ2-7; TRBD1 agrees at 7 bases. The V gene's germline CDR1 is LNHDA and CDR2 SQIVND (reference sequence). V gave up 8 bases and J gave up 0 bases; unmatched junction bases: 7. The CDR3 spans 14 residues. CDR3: CASSPGQSSYEQYF. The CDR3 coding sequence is TGTGCCAGTTCTCCGGGACAGAGCTCCTACGAGCAGTACTTC. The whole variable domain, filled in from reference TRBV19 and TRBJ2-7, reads DGGITQSPKYLFRKEGQNVTLSCEQNLNHDAMYWYRQDPGQGLRLIYYSQIVNDFQKGDIAEGYSVSREKKESFPLTVTSAQKNPTAFYLCASSPGQSSYEQYFGPGTRLTVT.

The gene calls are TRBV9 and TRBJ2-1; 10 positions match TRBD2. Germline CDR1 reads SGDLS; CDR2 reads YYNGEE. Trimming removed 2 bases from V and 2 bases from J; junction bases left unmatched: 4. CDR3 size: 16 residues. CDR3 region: CASSVAGTSAYNEQFF. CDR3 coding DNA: TGTGCCAGCAGCGTCGCCGGGACTAGCGCCTACAATGAGCAGTTCTTC.